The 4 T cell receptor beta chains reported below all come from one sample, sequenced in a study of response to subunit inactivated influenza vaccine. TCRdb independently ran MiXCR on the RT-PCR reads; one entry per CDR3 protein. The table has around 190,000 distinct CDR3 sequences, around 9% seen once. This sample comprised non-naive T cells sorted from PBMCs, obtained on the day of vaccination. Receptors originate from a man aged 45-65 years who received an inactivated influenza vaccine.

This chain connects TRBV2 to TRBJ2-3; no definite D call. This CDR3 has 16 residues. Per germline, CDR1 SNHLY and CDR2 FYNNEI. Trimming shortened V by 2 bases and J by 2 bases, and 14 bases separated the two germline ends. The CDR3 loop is CASSERRLSDTDTQYF. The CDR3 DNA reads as TGTGCCAGCAGTGAAAGGAGACTCTCGGACACAGATACGCAGTATTTT.

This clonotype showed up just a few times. The CDR3 DNA is TGCAGCGTTGAAGTTCAGCGGAGCACAGATACGCAGTATTTT. Translating gives CSVEVQRSTDTQYF. The chain recombines TRBV29-1 with TRBJ2-3; TRBD2 is a possible D gene (5 bases). The V end was cut by 1 base, the J end by 0 bases, with 8 bases between. The CDR3 totals 14 residues. CDR1 is SQVTM and CDR2 is ANQGSEA in the germline V gene.

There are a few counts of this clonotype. The CDR3 spells CASSGSRDRGFNEQFF. CDR3 sequence (DNA): TGTGCCAGCAGTGGGAGCCGAGACAGGGGGTTTAATGAGCAGTTCTTC. The gene calls are TRBV25-1 and TRBJ2-1; 9 bases align to TRBD1. Germline values: CDR1 MGHDK, CDR2 SYGVNS. J lost 7 bases, V lost 4 bases, and 11 bases had no gene match. This CDR3 comprises 16 residues.

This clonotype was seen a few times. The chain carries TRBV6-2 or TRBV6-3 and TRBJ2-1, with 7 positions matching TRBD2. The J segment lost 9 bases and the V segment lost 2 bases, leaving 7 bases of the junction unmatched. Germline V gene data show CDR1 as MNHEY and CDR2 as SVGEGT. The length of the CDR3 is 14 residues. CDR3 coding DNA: TGTGCCAGCAGTTACGAGACTAGCTCGCCTGAGCAGTTCTTC. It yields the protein CASSYETSSPEQFF.